The 29 T cell receptor beta chains in this list originate from one sample, sequenced in a study of patients and donors after allogeneic stem cell transplantation (dated by TCRdb to the early 2020s). The library was made by RT-PCR. TCRdb shows the sequencer as NextSeq 550. TCRdb itself trimmed the public reads at Q25 with fastp, ran MiXCR and retained productive beta chains. When rows share a CDR3 protein, they turn into one entry using the most common DNA and genes. This sample comprises about 410,000 distinct CDR3 sequences, 16% of them detected only once. The ten biggest clones cover 7.2% of the sample. Material: blood, either unsorted or a sorted T cell fraction (not recorded which). These receptors originate from a human donor who was either an allogeneic HSCT recipient or a stem cell or donor lymphocyte infusion donor (not recorded which). It is not recorded whose cells these are; they may come from a transplant donor.

This clonotype was counted ten times or more. The V gene is TRBV9, the J gene TRBJ2-7; D might be TRBD1 or TRBD2, each matching 5 bases. This CDR3 is 14 amino acids long. Trimming stripped 2 bases from V and 7 bases from J, with 16 bases between. Germline loops: CDR1 SGDLS, CDR2 YYNGEE. This CDR3 reads CASSVEGLRDEQYF. In nucleotides, the CDR3 is TGTGCCAGCAGCGTCGAGGGCCTCAGGGATGAGCAGTACTTC.

The gene calls are TRBV6-1 and TRBJ1-2; no clear D. Trimming removed 7 bases at V and 0 bases at J, with 18 bases between. CDR1 is MNHNS, CDR2 SASEGT, per germline. CDR3 length: 16 residues. The CDR3 region is CASKFSEGPSNYGYTF. CDR3 DNA sequence: TGTGCCAGCAAATTCTCCGAAGGCCCATCTAACTATGGCTACACCTTC.

The J gene is TRBJ2-4, the V gene TRBV5-1, with 8 bases lining up with TRBD2. With V trimmed by 0 bases and J by 8 bases, 19 bases remained unmatched. Germline V gives CDR1 SGHRS, CDR2 YFSETQ. The CDR3 runs to 19 residues. The CDR3 is CASSLDYPGLGGKMDIQYF. CDR3 coding DNA: TGCGCCAGCAGCTTGGATTACCCGGGACTAGGGGGTAAGATGGACATTCAGTACTTC.

This clonotype was seen only a few times. J is TRBJ2-2 and V is TRBV5-1; D gene ambiguous. CDR1 is SGHRS and CDR2 is YFSETQ in the germline V gene. This CDR3 region has 13 residues. The ends were cut back, 6 bases at V and 7 bases at J, with 13 bases in the middle. Here the CDR3 reads CASNLTPVGELFF. DNA of the CDR3: TGCGCCAGCAATCTAACCCCGGTCGGGGAGCTGTTTTTT.

This clonotype was detected ten times or more. The rearrangement joins TRBV28 to TRBJ2-7; 7 bases are a match to TRBD1. CDR1 MDHEN and CDR2 SYDVKM come from the germline V gene. V lost 2 bases, J lost 4 bases, and 5 bases stayed unmatched. The CDR3 extends over 14 amino acids. The CDR3: CASSLGTAFYEQYF. CDR3 sequence (DNA): TGTGCCAGCAGTTTAGGGACAGCTTTTTACGAGCAGTACTTC. The entire variable domain, with the rest obtained from reference TRBV28 and TRBJ2-7, is as follows: DVKVTQSSRYLVKRTGEKVFLECVQDMDHENMFWYRQDPGLGLRLIYFSYDVKMKEKGDIPEGYSVSREKKERFSLILESASTNQTSMYLCASSLGTAFYEQYFGPGTRLTVT.

The gene calls are TRBV18 and TRBJ2-7; tentatively, D is TRBD1 (5 bases). This CDR3 spans 15 amino acids. The V end lost 2 bases, the J end lost 9 bases, and 20 bases lay between the germline ends. Germline loops: CDR1 KGHSH, CDR2 LQKENI. CDR3 region: CASSPGQGLSTAQYF. DNA of the CDR3: TGTGCCAGCTCACCAGGGCAGGGCCTCTCGACCGCGCAGTACTTC.

This clonotype was picked up a small number of times. The rearrangement links TRBV7-9 to TRBJ1-5; tentative D call: TRBD1 (5 bases). The CDR3 has 16 amino acids. With 5 bases removed from V and 1 base from J, the gap between germline ends came to 15 bases. The germline V gene has CDR1 SEHNR and CDR2 FQNEAQ (reference sequence). Here the CDR3 reads CASSPLPGTSNQPQHF. CDR3 sequence (DNA): TGTGCCAGCAGCCCCTTGCCCGGGACGAGCAATCAGCCCCAGCATTTT.

The table lists this clonotype with a few counts. The chain uses TRBV7-3 and TRBJ2-1; possible D gene TRBD1, 6 bases. Germline V gene sequence: CDR1 SGHTA, CDR2 FQGTGA. V lost 1 base to trimming and J lost 9 bases, with 13 bases between them. The CDR3 length is 14 residues. CDR3 in amino acids: CASSLRFQGGEQFF. The CDR3 DNA reads TGTGCCAGCAGCTTAAGATTTCAAGGGGGTGAGCAGTTCTTC.

This clonotype came up many times. The genes are TRBV9 and TRBJ1-2; 7 bases agree with TRBD1. Germline CDR1 is SGDLS and CDR2 is YYNGEE. With V trimmed by 4 bases and J by 5 bases, 17 bases remained unmatched. The CDR3 totals 17 residues. The CDR3 region has the DNA TGTGCCAGCAGCCCCAGGGGGGGGCTCCCCACCGCGTATGGCTACACCTTC. Translation: CASSPRGGLPTAYGYTF. The full variable domain, its missing parts supplied by reference TRBV9 and TRBJ1-2, is DSGVTQTPKHLITATGQRVTLRCSPRSGDLSVYWYQQSLDQGLQFLIQYYNGEERAKGNILERFSAQQFPDLHSELNLSSLELGDSALYFCASSPRGGLPTAYGYTFGSGTRLTVV.

The rearrangement links TRBV27 to TRBJ1-2; D remains ambiguous. This CDR3 contains 15 residues. Germline V gene data show CDR1 as MNHEY and CDR2 as SMNVEV (reference sequence). Trimming pared 5 bases from V and 4 bases from J, leaving 17 bases between. The CDR3 loop reads CASSPRGRPLYGYTF. In DNA form, the CDR3 reads TGTGCCAGCAGTCCCCGAGGGCGGCCTCTCTATGGCTACACCTTC.

This chain connects TRBV28 to TRBJ2-3; D gene ambiguous. The CDR3 covers 14 residues. Germline V gene sequence: CDR1 MDHEN, CDR2 SYDVKM. V lost 1 base and J lost 2, with 7 bases in between. In DNA form, the CDR3 reads TGTGCCAGCAGTTTATTCAGCTACACAGATACGCAGTATTTT. The encoded protein is CASSLFSYTDTQYF.

This clonotype was seen repeatedly, ten times or more. The gene calls are TRBV20-1 and TRBJ2-3; TRBD1 might be the D (5 bases). There are 14 residues in the CDR3. The ends were cut back, 2 bases at V and 4 bases at J, with 13 bases in the middle. CDR1 and CDR2 from the germline V gene are DFQATT and SNEGSKA (reference sequence). DNA for the CDR3: TGCAGTGCTAGACAGGGTGAAAGCCCAGATACGCAGTATTTT. This gives the protein CSARQGESPDTQYF.

V and J are TRBV5-1 and TRBJ2-7; 7 nucleotides align to TRBD2. The CDR3 consists of 15 residues. V lost 0 bases to trimming and J lost 2 bases; unmatched junction nucleotides: 5. Germline CDR1 SGHRS, CDR2 YFSETQ. The CDR3 DNA follows: TGCGCCAGCAGCTTGGGGGGGGGAGGCACCTACGAGCAGTACTTC. Translation: CASSLGGGGTYEQYF.

The CDR3 DNA follows: TGTGCCAGCCGGGGGACAGGGGAATCCTACGAGCAGTACTTC. It is translated as CASRGTGESYEQYF. The chain has TRBV12-3 or TRBV12-4 and TRBJ2-7; 10 bases map to TRBD1. With 8 bases clipped from V and 1 base from J, the junction kept 5 bases outside the gene matches. The CDR3 sequence is 14 residues long.

The rearrangement joins TRBV12-3 or TRBV12-4 to TRBJ2-1; 13 nucleotides align to TRBD2. V lost 3 bases, J lost 8 bases, and 4 bases stayed unmatched. CDR3 length: 15 amino acids. The CDR3 reads CASSFTSGRAHEQFF. CDR3 bases: TGTGCCAGCAGTTTCACTAGCGGGAGGGCCCATGAGCAGTTCTTC.

This clonotype was seen a handful of times. The rearrangement links TRBV11-2 to TRBJ1-6; D is perhaps TRBD1 (6 bases). Germline CDR1 and CDR2: SGHAT and FQNNGV. This CDR3 is built from 19 residues. V lost 5 bases to trimming and J lost 10 bases, with 30 bases between them. CDR3 protein: CASSPEGRQALVGGSPLHF. CDR3 DNA sequence: TGTGCCAGCAGCCCCGAGGGGCGACAGGCCCTGGTAGGGGGATCACCCCTCCACTTT.

With regard to this clonotype: A read error may be the cause here, since a much bigger clone is one base away. The chain links TRBV4-2 to TRBJ1-5, with TRBD1 matching 7 bases. This CDR3 spans 15 amino acids. In germline, CDR1 is LGHNA, CDR2 YNFKEQ. The CDR3 sequence: CTSSQDQGGVQPQHF. CDR3 bases: TGTACCAGCAGCCAGGACCAGGGGGGAGTCCAGCCCCAGCATTTT.

This clonotype has a count of ten or more. The V call is TRBV9, the J call TRBJ2-7; the D gene is possibly TRBD2 (6 bases). V gave up 4 bases and J gave up 5 bases, with 19 bases separating them. Germline lookup yields CDR1 SGDLS and CDR2 YYNGEE. This CDR3 has 15 residues. CDR3 in DNA: TGTGCCAGCAGCCCCCGCGGGACTGGCTGGGACGAGCAGTACTTC. This codes for CASSPRGTGWDEQYF.

This clonotype appeared many times. The genes are TRBV12-3 or TRBV12-4 and TRBJ2-3; D unresolved. The CDR3 has 12 amino acids. V shed 2 bases and J shed 6 bases, with 6 bases lying between them. The CDR3 spells CASSLRLDTQYF. CDR3 in DNA: TGTGCCAGCAGTTTAAGGTTGGATACGCAGTATTTT.

The sample holds a few counts of this clonotype. The chain couples TRBV19 to TRBJ1-5, with D unresolved. The CDR3 is 16 amino acids. V was trimmed by 4 bases and J by 6 bases, leaving 19 bases between them. The germline V gene encodes CDR1 LNHDA and CDR2 SQIVND (reference sequence). The CDR3 is CASSNRTTSPGQPQHF. CDR3 DNA: TGTGCCAGTAGTAATCGTACGACGAGCCCGGGTCAGCCCCAGCATTTT.

This clonotype was counted between two and nine times. The rearrangement links TRBV5-1 to TRBJ2-2, with TRBD2 identical over 13 bases. The CDR3 is 16 amino acids. Germline loops: CDR1 SGHRS, CDR2 YFSETQ. The V segment lost 4 bases and the J segment 2 bases; nucleotides outside the gene matches: 2. The CDR3 DNA follows: TGCGCCAGCAGCCAGGGACTAGCGGGAAACACCGGGGAGCTGTTTTTT. Its translation is CASSQGLAGNTGELFF.

The rearrangement joins TRBV10-3 to TRBJ1-1, with 11 bases aligning to TRBD1. This CDR3 contains 15 residues. CDR1 ENHRY and CDR2 SYGVKD come from the germline V gene. Trimming cost V 3 bases and J 3 bases; bases outside gene matches: 3. The CDR3 bases are TGTGCCATCAGTGATCCGGGACAGGGGGACACTGAAGCTTTCTTT. This codes for CAISDPGQGDTEAFF.

The chain recombines TRBV5-6 with TRBJ1-3, with D unresolved. Trimming cost V 7 bases and J 7 bases, with 21 bases left between them. CDR3 size: 15 residues. Germline-derived CDR1 and CDR2 are SGHDT and YYEEEE. For the CDR3, the DNA is TGTGCCAGCCTAATCAGTGGACTCTTTGGGAACACCATATATTTT. It codes for CASLISGLFGNTIYF. Supplemented by reference TRBV5-6 and TRBJ1-3, the full variable domain reads DAGVTQSPTHLIKTRGQQVTLRCSPKSGHDTVSWYQQALGQGPQFIFQYYEEEERQRGNFPDRFSGHQFPNYSSELNVNALLLGDSALYLCASLISGLFGNTIYFGEGSWLTVV.

This clonotype was detected a few times. This chain connects TRBV4-1 to TRBJ2-7; 7 bases are a match to TRBD1. Trimming took 4 bases from V and 0 from J; bases not matched to a gene: 9. Germline CDR1 MGHRA, CDR2 YSYEKL. The CDR3 contains 16 residues. The CDR3 is CASSRYLTGSSYEQYF. The CDR3 DNA is TGCGCCAGCAGCCGCTACCTGACAGGGAGCTCCTACGAGCAGTACTTC.

This clonotype was counted at least ten times. This chain joins TRBV29-1 and TRBJ2-5, with TRBD1 matching over 7 bases. The CDR3 spans 12 residues. J was trimmed by 5 bases and V by 8 bases; bases with no gene match: 8. Germline V CDR1 and CDR2: SQVTM, ANQGSEA. The CDR3, as DNA: TGCAGCCACTCAGGGGGAACGGAGACCCAGTACTTC. The encoded protein is CSHSGGTETQYF.

The rearrangement joins TRBV7-9 to TRBJ2-7, with no clear D. CDR1 is SEHNR, CDR2 FQNEAQ, per germline (reference sequence). CDR3 length equals 13 residues. Trimming removed 0 bases at V and 7 bases at J, with 10 bases between. The CDR3 protein is CASSLAPVGEQYF. The DNA for the CDR3 is TGTGCCAGCAGCTTAGCTCCGGTTGGGGAGCAGTACTTC.

This clonotype has just a few counts. V gene TRBV6-1 combines with J gene TRBJ1-1; the D is unclear. CDR1 is MNHNS and CDR2 is SASEGT in the germline V gene. CDR3 length equals 14 residues. Trimming shortened V by 1 base and J by 1 base, and 7 bases separated the two germline ends. The CDR3 DNA reads TGTGCCAGCAGTGAAGGCGGGAAGAACACTGAAGCTTTCTTT. Translating gives CASSEGGKNTEAFF.

This clonotype was seen more than once but under ten times. This rearrangement joins TRBV21-1 to TRBJ2-1; no DNA check was done on the table's D call, TRBD2. TRBV21-1 is a pseudogene locus. The CDR3 spans 16 residues. The CDR3, as DNA: TGTGCCAGCACCGCTAAGCGGGAGGAATCCTACAATGAGCAGTTCTTC. Protein product: CASTAKREESYNEQFF.

This clonotype was counted ten times or more. V usage is TRBV7-2 and J usage is TRBJ2-2; D is uncertain. Per germline, CDR1 SGHTA and CDR2 FQGNSA. Trimming removed 5 bases from V and 1 base from J, with 11 bases in between. This CDR3 has 15 residues. CDR3 protein: CASSRPPLNTGELFF. The CDR3 nucleotides are TGTGCCAGCAGCCGCCCGCCATTGAACACCGGGGAGCTGTTTTTT.